This T cell receptor beta chain was recorded in a study of blood T cell repertoires in COVID-19. The length of the CDR3 is 15 residues. V was cut by 4 bases and J by 8 bases, with 17 bases left in between. Germline CDR1 and CDR2: WNHNN and SYGVQD (reference sequence). This clone occurred once. TCRdb keeps only in-frame clones here, not all; method: immunoSEQ multiplex PCR. The table shows 250,000 to 300,000 clones, with about 89% occurring only once. The clonotype comes from a woman between 40 and 50 years old who had recovered from COVID-19. This rearrangement joins TRBV10-1 to TRBJ2-2; D call uncertain. Sequencing was performed on PBMCs or T cells enriched from blood (not recorded which). The CDR3 sequence: CASSGYVGVMGELFF. CDR3 nucleotides: TGCGCCAGCAGTGGGTATGTTGGAGTTATGGGGGAGCTGTTTTTT.